This T cell receptor beta chain was recorded in a study of T cell responses to AZD1222 COVID-19 vaccine. Trimming removed 0 bases from V and 6 bases from J, with 15 bases in between. Germline CDR1 is SGDLS and CDR2 is YYNGEE. The CDR3 totals 15 residues. Regarding this clone: Its cognate antigen is unknown.

Study-wide findings and caveats: Clonal diversity may have been underestimated, and the donors were mostly white British, with more females than males.

Data came from immunoSEQ multiplex PCR; TCRdb stores just in-frame clones and leaves some out. The sample lists over 100,000 clones, about 86% occurring once. This sequence was found in an adult in good health. The sample consisted of peripheral blood, taken on day 0 of AZD1222 vaccination. V is TRBV9 and J is TRBJ1-2; no definite D call. The CDR3 nucleotides are TGTGCCAGCAGCGTAGCCCCCACAGAGGGCCATGGCTACACCTTC. It codes for CASSVAPTEGHGYTF.